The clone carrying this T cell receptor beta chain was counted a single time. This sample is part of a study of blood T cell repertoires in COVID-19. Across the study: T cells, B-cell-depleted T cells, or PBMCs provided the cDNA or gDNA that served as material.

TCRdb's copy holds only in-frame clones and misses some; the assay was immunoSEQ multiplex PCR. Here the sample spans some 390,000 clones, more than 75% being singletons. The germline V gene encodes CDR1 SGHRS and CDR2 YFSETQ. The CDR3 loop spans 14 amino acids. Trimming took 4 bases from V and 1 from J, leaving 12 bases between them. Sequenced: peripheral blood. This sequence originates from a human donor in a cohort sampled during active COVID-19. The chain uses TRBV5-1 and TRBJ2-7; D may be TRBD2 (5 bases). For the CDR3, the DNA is TGCGCCAGCAGCGTGAGCTGGAGGTCCTACGAGCAGTACTTC. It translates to CASSVSWRSYEQYF.